This T cell receptor beta chain was obtained from a study of blood T cells in healthy people across ages (dated by TCRdb to 2013 to 2016). Regarding the study in general: In model experiments, template switching captured about one uniquely barcoded TCR beta cDNA molecule for every two T cells. To track age-related changes in TCR beta repertoire diversity, the study relied on deep sequencing normalized with unique cDNA molecular identifiers. The donors were divided into four age groups: young (average around 15 years), middle-aged (approximately 41), aged (about 60) and long-lived (82). Two additional independent replicas of 1 million unique cDNA reads from the same blood draw were analyzed for two donors (one aged 18 to 30 and one aged 80 or older). To avoid experimental bias, donors of different ages were randomly spread across the sequencing lanes.

Receptor libraries were prepared by 5' RACE. The run used an Illumina HiSeq 2500. A second PCR of roughly 7 to 12 cycles was run with a J-beta primer mix and a sample-barcoded 5' primer. Each TCR beta cDNA molecule received a unique molecular identifier from a template-switch 5' adaptor carrying 12 random nucleotides. Each sample yielded at least 3 million CDR3-containing paired-end reads. The Mint cDNA synthesis kit, primed by a TRBC-specific oligonucleotide, was used to synthesize first-strand cDNA from all RNA. Following uracil-DNA glycosylase treatment, a first 18-cycle PCR with universal primers M1SS and BC2_uni_R was performed on all cDNA. Processing in the source paper ran as follows. Each sample was normalized by randomly selecting 1 million high-quality reads, each carrying a distinct molecular identifier. Reads with shared molecular identifiers were discarded instead of being binned into consensus sequences. MiTCR, with a Q25 quality threshold and the strictest error-elimination algorithm, was used for CDR3 identification, clonotype clustering and error correction. A nonparametric unseen species model with Euler transformation was used to estimate a lower bound on total TCR beta diversity. The public reads were run again by TCRdb, first through fastp at Q25 and then through MiXCR, and only productive beta chains were kept. Each CDR3 protein appears once, grouped with its most common genes and DNA. It is TCRdb's table, rather than the study itself, that gives the V and J calls and clone size. The sample has approximately 800,000 distinct CDR3 sequences on record, about 55% of them singletons. The top ten clonotypes cover 41% of the sample.

The approximately 39 donors, aged about 6 to 100 years, were systemically healthy Caucasian individuals from Russia. Around 10 milliliters of peripheral blood were collected from each donor into EDTA-treated Vacutainer tubes. PBMCs were isolated by Ficoll-Paque density-gradient centrifugation, with at least 6 million obtained per sample. Total RNA was extracted from PBMCs with Trizol reagent, with at least 5 micrograms obtained per sample. For every donor, an aliquot of PBMCs went through flow cytometry to measure the percentages of naive CD45RAhigh/CD27high T cells. The investigation overall reported the following: Estimates of total diversity from one million sequenced T cells were regarded as lower bounds and underestimates. Because the CMV infection status of the donors was unknown, age-related changes in expanded clonotypes may potentially have been confounded. Observed TCR beta diversity per million T cells fell roughly linearly with age, and a significant reduction was already apparent by age roughly 41. Bulk unsorted PBMC profiling prevented conclusive comparison of naive and antigen-experienced compartments. Compared with the aged group, more naive CD4+ T cells, fewer expanded clones and increased TCR diversity were shown by the long-lived group, suggesting age selection. A strong correlation was found between observed TCR beta diversity and the percentage of naive T cells measured by flow cytometry.

The CDR3 holds 18 amino acids from the cysteine to the phenylalanine. Only the CDR3 DNA stays, 54 bases, in frame from base 1. The V and J ends are trimmed by 1 base and 2 bases, leaving 18 bases between them. The CDR1 and CDR2 encoded by the germline V gene (reference sequence) are LGHDT and YNNKEL. Details on this clonotype: Its antigen remains unidentified. No clone much larger than this one lies a single base away; base qualities are absent.

The chain is assembled from TRBV3-1 and TRBJ2-1; the D gene cannot be resolved reliably. This sequence was found in a man older than 75 in good health. The sequencing sample was made of blood. The nucleotides read TGTGCCAGCAGCCAAGGCCCCCCAGCGCCGCCAGCCTACAATGAGCAGTTCTTC. Its protein reads: CASSQGPPAPPAYNEQFF.